This T cell receptor (beta chain) was sequenced during a study of CD4 T cells in relation to SARS-CoV-2 and coronaviruses. Study-wide context: After 10 days of antigen culture, PBMC TCR beta CDR3s were sequenced. The HLA restriction of the shared crossreactive spike epitopes was mapped. Study observations and caveats: Roughly 65% of donors had memory CD4+ clonotypes crossrecognizing SARS-CoV-2 and common cold coronavirus spike.

Germline CDR1 reads SGHKS; CDR2 reads YYEKEE (reference sequence). V gave up 4 bases and J gave up 2 bases; unmatched junction bases: 2. CDR3 size: 13 residues. As to this clone: The target antigen is unknown.

The unexposed donors gave CD4+ T cells in about 2011-2019, prior to COVID-19. After around nine days of culture, CD4+ T cells were isolated. Cells permitting, SARS-CoV-2 S/N and four cold-coronavirus spikes were tested on unexposed-donor CD4+ T cells. Measured with immunoSEQ multiplex PCR; TCRdb has only the in-frame clones, and not every one. The sample lists over 25,000 clones; about three quarters were seen once. This TCR came from a human donor in good health. V gene TRBV5-5 combines with J gene TRBJ1-1; 7 bases are shared with TRBD1. Sample: CD4+ T cells from PBMCs, cultured in vitro. The CDR3 loop reads CASSHRGNTEAFF. The CDR3 bases are TGTGCCAGCAGCCACAGGGGAAACACTGAAGCTTTCTTT.